This passage covers 10 T cell receptor beta chains from one sample sequenced in a study of cytomegalovirus exposure and HLA in healthy donors. The PCR employed 60 Vbeta primers together with 13 Jbeta primers. The protocol was immunoSEQ multiplex PCR, while the TCRdb copy is restricted to in-frame clones and leaves out a portion. The repertoire holds some 250,000 clones, with 82% as singletons. Sequencing was carried out using PBMCs. These receptors all come from a middle-aged woman in good health and CMV-seropositive.

J is TRBJ2-3 and V is TRBV30; D not certain. The germline V and J ends were trimmed by 4 bases and 8 bases, with 10 bases remaining between them. There are 11 residues in the CDR3. Germline CDR1 and CDR2: GTSNPN and SVGIG (reference sequence). This CDR3 reads CAWNMAGTQYF. The CDR3 DNA reads as TGTGCCTGGAATATGGCAGGTACGCAGTATTTT. The entire variable domain, with the rest obtained from reference TRBV30 and TRBJ2-3, is as follows: SQTIHQWPATLVQPVGSPLSLECTVEGTSNPNLYWYRQAAGRGLQLLFYSVGIGQISSEVPQNLSASRPQDRQFILSSKKLLLSDSGFYLCAWNMAGTQYFGPGTRLTVL.

The sample holds one count of this clone. The same CDR3 is also encoded by other DNA sequences in this sample. The genes are TRBV7-2 and TRBJ2-1; 7 bases agree with TRBD1. The CDR3 is made up of 15 amino acids. With 4 bases clipped from V and 13 bases from J, the junction kept 16 bases outside the gene matches. The germline V gene encodes CDR1 SGHTA and CDR2 FQGNSA. CDR3 protein: CASSSQGRGVGEQFF. The CDR3 region has the DNA TGTGCCAGCAGCTCACAGGGGCGTGGGGTCGGTGAACAGTTCTTC. The variable domain in full, completed from reference TRBV7-2 and TRBJ2-1, reads GAGVSQSPSNKVTEKGKDVELRCDPISGHTALYWYRQSLGQGLEFLIYFQGNSAPDKSGLPSDRFSAERTGGSVSTLTIQRTQQEDSAVYLCASSSQGRGVGEQFFGPGTRLTVL.

This clone was recorded once. The CDR3, as DNA: TGTGCCAGCAGCCAAGAGTCACAGGGGGCGGCCTCTAACTATGGCTACACCTTC. This encodes CASSQESQGAASNYGYTF. The chain employs TRBV4-2 and TRBJ1-2; 9 bases map to TRBD1. The ends lost 0 bases at V and 0 bases at J; junction bases unmatched: 8. Germline V gene lookup returns CDR1 LGHNA and CDR2 YNFKEQ. This CDR3 spans 18 amino acids.

Of note for this clone: Other DNA sequences within the sample encode an identical CDR3. V gene TRBV6-5 combines with J gene TRBJ1-3; 9 bases are shared with TRBD1. Losses at the gene ends were 5 bases for V and 0 bases for J; bases not matched to a gene: 2. This CDR3 has 15 amino acids. Germline CDR1 and CDR2: MNHEY and SVGAGI. CDR3 amino acids: CASSLTGGSGNTIYF. The DNA of the CDR3 is TGTGCCAGCAGTCTGACAGGGGGCTCTGGAAACACCATATATTTT.

Points on this clone: Mismatch with germline at one junction end may stem from a read error. This rearrangement joins TRBV30 to TRBJ2-7, with D maybe TRBD2 (5 bases). The CDR3 has 14 amino acids. CDR1 and CDR2 from the germline V gene are GTSNPN and SVGIG (reference sequence). The CDR3 DNA sequence: TGTGCCTGGAGTACAGTAACCGGAGGTACTAATCAGGACTTC. Translation: CAWSTVTGGTNQDF.

This chain joins TRBV6-5 and TRBJ2-7, with D possibly TRBD1 on 6 matching bases. This CDR3 spans 14 amino acids. Trimming took off 2 bases at V and 2 bases at J, with 10 bases between the two ends. Per germline, CDR1 MNHEY and CDR2 SVGAGI. DNA of the CDR3: TGTGCCAGCAGTTACAACAGGGTGCCCTACGAGCAGTACTTC. Protein: CASSYNRVPYEQYF.

The chain uses TRBV6-1 and TRBJ2-7, with D possibly matching TRBD2 (5 bases). This CDR3 is built from 14 residues. V was trimmed by 5 bases and J by 0 bases, leaving 11 bases between them. CDR1 is MNHNS and CDR2 is SASEGT in the germline V gene. The CDR3 loop reads CASSSSGSSYEQYF. In DNA form, the CDR3 reads TGTGCCAGCAGTTCAAGTGGGAGCTCCTACGAGCAGTACTTC.

This clone was seen only a few times. The chain links TRBV27 to TRBJ2-3, with D tentatively TRBD1 (6 bases). Trimming removed 5 bases from V and 3 bases from J, with 12 bases in between. The CDR3 runs to 14 residues. Germline V gene sequence: CDR1 MNHEY, CDR2 SMNVEV (reference sequence). CDR3 residues: CASSLRTATDTQYF. CDR3 bases: TGTGCCAGCAGTCTCCGGACAGCTACAGATACGCAGTATTTT.

The chain has TRBV9 and TRBJ2-5; 10 positions agree with TRBD2. There are 15 residues in the CDR3. Looked up from germline, CDR1 is SGDLS and CDR2 is YYNGEE. Germline trimming cut 3 bases from V and 0 bases from J; bases unmatched to any gene: 2. This chain's CDR3 is CASSAGTSDQETQYF. The DNA for the CDR3 is TGTGCCAGCAGCGCAGGGACTAGCGACCAAGAGACCCAGTACTTC.

The J gene is TRBJ1-2, the V gene TRBV11-2; 7 nucleotides match TRBD1. Germline CDR1 is SGHAT and CDR2 is FQNNGV. V was clipped by 3 bases and J by 4 bases; unmatched bases: 2. This CDR3 comprises 13 residues. The DNA for the CDR3 is TGTGCCAGCAGCTTTACAGGGGTCTATGGCTACACCTTC. It codes for CASSFTGVYGYTF. The variable domain in full, with the rest retrieved from reference TRBV11-2 and TRBJ1-2, is EAGVAQSPRYKIIEKRQSVAFWCNPISGHATLYWYQQILGQGPKLLIQFQNNGVVDDSQLPKDRFSAERLKGVDSTLKIQPAKLEDSAVYLCASSFTGVYGYTFGSGTRLTVV.